This T cell receptor beta chain was retrieved from a study of blood T cell repertoires in COVID-19. Study in general: Specimens from acute and convalescent COVID-19 originated in the United States, Italy and Spain. Sample material is recorded as cDNA or gDNA derived from T cells, B-cell-depleted T cells, or PBMCs.

Germline CDR1 is WSHSY and CDR2 is SAAADI. CDR3 length: 16 residues. The V end lost 6 bases, the J end lost 4 bases, and 22 bases lay between the germline ends. In the study's own analysis: Researchers report that nucleated cell counts were estimated from reference gene primer amplification. Assay: immunoSEQ multiplex PCR; the TCRdb copy retains only in-frame clones and omits some. The DNA gave D and trimming, while V, J and clone size come from that table. The table has 120,000 to 150,000 clones, 80% to 90% seen once; the top ten hold 3% to 3.5%. The receptor was derived from a woman in her sixties with active COVID-19. Sequenced: peripheral blood. This chain connects TRBV10-2 to TRBJ2-7, with a weak D call TRBD1 (6 bases). CDR3 sequence (DNA): TGCGCCAGCAGGAAAATTGGGACACCACCTGAATACGAGCAGTACTTC. The encoded protein is CASRKIGTPPEYEQYF.